The clone carrying this TCR beta chain is a singleton in its sample. Its matching antigen is unknown. The junction does not match germline at one end; this may be a read error. This entry belongs to a study of tumor and adjacent non-tumor tissue in lung cancer. Study-wide background: Patients comprised eleven to twelve adenocarcinoma, a couple of squamous cell carcinoma and 1 small cell lung cancer. Points from the study as a whole: Compared with tumor, normal lung showed significantly lower TCR diversity.

This CDR3 has 14 residues. Germline assignment: CDR1 SGHNT and CDR2 YYREEE (reference sequence). This sample's RNA came from whole unsorted tissue. A modified ARM-PCR protocol with three rounds of nested PCR amplified TCRbeta. TCRdb used MiXCR to reprocess the multiplex PCR reads, holding one entry per CDR3 protein. Of tens of thousands of distinct CDR3 sequences in the sample, 50% to 60% were seen once. The receptor's source is a middle-aged man with non-small cell lung cancer. The chain uses TRBV5-4 and TRBJ2-1; D possibly matches TRBD1 or TRBD2 (5 bases each). The sequenced sample consisted of lung tumor tissue. The CDR3 reads CASKVGADYYEHFF. CDR3 DNA sequence: TGTGCCAGCAAAGTTGGGGCAGACTACTATGAGCACTTCTTC.